Following are 15 T cell receptor beta chains from one sample sequenced in a study of early T cells in non-severe SARS-CoV-2 infection. MiXCR, applied by TCRdb to the 5' RACE reads, yields one record per CDR3 protein. The table has tens of thousands of distinct CDR3 sequences, approximately 10% seen once. The sequencing here drew on whole blood, taken at baseline. All receptors derive from an adult who was a healthcare worker with PCR-confirmed SARS-CoV-2 infection or an uninfected control (not recorded which).

The chain recombines TRBV7-3 with TRBJ2-2, with D uncertain. Trimming shortened V by 5 bases and J by 1 base, and 5 bases separated the two germline ends. The CDR3 has 13 residues. CDR1 is SGHTA and CDR2 is FQGTGA in the germline V gene. The CDR3 DNA is TGTGCCAGCAGCAAACTGAACACCGGGGAGCTGTTTTTT. This translates into CASSKLNTGELFF. Variable domain in full (rest from reference TRBV7-3 and TRBJ2-2): GAGVSQTPSNKVTEKGKYVELRCDPISGHTALYWYRQSLGQGPEFLIYFQGTGAADDSGLPNDRFFAVRPEGSVSTLKIQRTERGDSAVYLCASSKLNTGELFFGEGSRLTVL.

The chain recombines TRBV6-1 with TRBJ1-5, with TRBD1 identical over 7 bases. This CDR3 comprises 15 residues. Germline-derived CDR1 and CDR2 are MNHNS and SASEGT. J lost 4 bases, V lost 7 bases, and 10 bases had no gene match. This chain's CDR3 is CASISPPGGNQPQHF. DNA of the CDR3: TGTGCCAGCATCTCCCCACCAGGGGGTAATCAGCCCCAGCATTTT.

This clonotype was detected many times. The chain carries TRBV2 and TRBJ1-1; a weak D match, TRBD1 (5 bases). Germline CDR1 is SNHLY and CDR2 is FYNNEI. The CDR3 is 14 amino acids. Between the trimmed V and J ends, which lost 8 bases and 4 bases, there was a span of 17 bases. CDR3 coding DNA: TGTGCCAGCGGGTGGAGACCCGGGGGCACTGAAGCTTTCTTT. This sequence encodes CASGWRPGGTEAFF.

In its sample, this clonotype was seen many times. The V gene is TRBV6-1, the J gene TRBJ2-7, with D possibly TRBD1 on 6 matching bases. In germline, CDR1 is MNHNS, CDR2 SASEGT. The CDR3 is made up of 16 amino acids. V lost 3 bases, J lost 1 base, and 16 bases lay in between. The CDR3 coding sequence is TGTGCCAGCAGTGACACAGGGAAAACTACTTCCTACGAGCAGTACTTC. This gives the protein CASSDTGKTTSYEQYF.

This clonotype was recorded at least ten times. The V and J genes are TRBV3-1 and TRBJ2-1; TRBD1 or TRBD2 may be the D gene (5 bases each). V was clipped by 3 bases and J by 8 bases, with 23 bases between them. This CDR3 is 17 amino acids long. The germline V gene has CDR1 LGHDT and CDR2 YNNKEL (reference sequence). The CDR3 DNA reads TGTGCCAGCAGCCACCGCCTGAGGGGACCCCGGAACCATGAGCAGTTCTTC. Residues: CASSHRLRGPRNHEQFF.

This clonotype occurred a few times. The chain combines TRBV6-5 with TRBJ2-1; D gene ambiguous. The CDR3 has 15 amino acids. V was trimmed by 0 bases and J by 2 bases, leaving 8 bases between them. The V gene's germline CDR1 is MNHEY and CDR2 SVGAGI. The CDR3 is CASSYSAAAYNEQFF. In DNA, the CDR3 is TGTGCCAGCAGTTACTCGGCAGCAGCCTACAATGAGCAGTTCTTC.

The chain carries TRBV29-1 and TRBJ1-2, with D unclear. CDR3 length: 12 residues. V was trimmed by 7 bases and J by 6 bases, leaving 15 bases between them. Germline CDR1 reads SQVTM; CDR2 reads ANQGSEA. The CDR3 spells CSGAGVRDGYTF. The DNA of the CDR3 is TGCAGCGGGGCCGGCGTGCGCGATGGCTACACCTTC. The variable domain in full, with the rest retrieved from reference TRBV29-1 and TRBJ1-2, is SAVISQKPSRDICQRGTSLTIQCQVDSQVTMMFWYRQQPGQSLTLIATANQGSEATYESGFVIDKFPISRPNLTFSTLTVSNMSPEDSSIYLCSGAGVRDGYTFGSGTRLTVV.

The sample holds a few counts of this clonotype. CDR3 coding DNA: TGCGCCAGCAGCTTGGATGCCACCTCCTACGAGCAGTACTTC. It encodes CASSLDATSYEQYF. This chain links TRBV5-1 with TRBJ2-7; D unresolved. Germline lookup yields CDR1 SGHRS and CDR2 YFSETQ. V gave up 0 bases and J gave up 0 bases, with 7 bases separating them. CDR3 length: 14 residues.

This clonotype was observed a few times. The chain links TRBV5-5 to TRBJ2-2; D is unclear. The V gene's germline CDR1 is SGHKS and CDR2 YYEKEE (reference sequence). The CDR3 loop spans 14 amino acids. With 1 base removed from V and 0 bases from J, the gap between germline ends came to 4 bases. The CDR3 reads CASSLLSNTGELFF. CDR3 bases: TGTGCCAGCAGCTTGCTCTCGAACACCGGGGAGCTGTTTTTT.

The CDR3 loop is CSARDLVQPQHF. The CDR3, as DNA: TGCAGTGCTAGAGATTTGGTTCAGCCCCAGCATTTT. V gene TRBV20-1 combines with J gene TRBJ1-5, with D hard to call. This CDR3 comprises 12 residues. V lost 0 bases, J lost 6 bases, and 6 bases lay in between. The germline gives CDR1 DFQATT, CDR2 SNEGSKA (reference sequence).

This clonotype has only a few counts. The V gene is TRBV3-1, the J gene TRBJ1-2, with a tentative D call TRBD1 (5 bases). This CDR3 spans 15 amino acids. Germline CDR1 reads LGHDT; CDR2 reads YNNKEL (reference sequence). Deletions cut 5 bases from V and 1 base from J, with 14 bases between. In nucleotides, the CDR3 is TGTGCCAGCAGCACCACCGGACACGATAACTATGGCTACACCTTC. It specifies CASSTTGHDNYGYTF.

The rearrangement links TRBV6-6 to TRBJ1-1; D ambiguous. CDR3 length: 18 amino acids. Germline values: CDR1 MNHNY, CDR2 SVGAGI (reference sequence). Deletions cut 2 bases from V and 0 bases from J, with 19 bases between. CDR3 DNA: TGTGCCAGCAGTTACGGCCCCCGGACGGCAGGCATGAACACTGAAGCTTTCTTT. It is translated as CASSYGPRTAGMNTEAFF.

The chain links TRBV3-1 to TRBJ2-7; D is undetermined. In germline, CDR1 is LGHDT, CDR2 YNNKEL (reference sequence). This CDR3 has 12 residues. Trimming pared 3 bases from V and 6 bases from J, leaving 9 bases between. CDR3 protein: CASSHAAVEQYF. The CDR3, as DNA: TGTGCCAGCAGCCATGCCGCCGTCGAGCAGTACTTC.

This clonotype was recorded at least ten times. The rearrangement links TRBV5-5 to TRBJ2-2; TRBD2 matches 7 bases. The trim removed 1 base at V and 4 bases at J, leaving 10 bases unmatched. Germline assignment: CDR1 SGHKS and CDR2 YYEKEE (reference sequence). The CDR3 loop spans 17 amino acids. The CDR3: CASSLRASSGGTGELFF. The CDR3 DNA reads as TGTGCCAGCAGCTTGAGGGCATCCTCGGGGGGCACCGGGGAGCTGTTTTTT.

For the CDR3, the DNA is TGTGCCAGCAGACGAGAGGGCACTGAAGCTTTCTTT. Translated: CASRREGTEAFF. This chain joins TRBV3-1 and TRBJ1-1; D not certain. Germline assignment: CDR1 LGHDT and CDR2 YNNKEL (reference sequence). This CDR3 is built from 12 residues. Trimming pared 6 bases from V and 4 bases from J, leaving 9 bases between.